The 14 T cell receptor beta chains below come from one sample, sequenced in a study of blood T cells in healthy people across ages. It was with a sample-barcoded 5' primer and a J-beta primer mix that a second PCR of roughly 7 to 12 cycles was run. TCRdb reanalysed the 5' RACE reads using MiXCR and keeps one entry per CDR3 protein. Among hundreds of thousands of distinct CDR3 sequences listed, 45% to 50% were seen once. The specimen sequenced was blood. The receptor set was obtained from a woman aged 55-69 years in good health.

V and J are TRBV3-1 and TRBJ1-4, with D possibly matching TRBD1 (6 bases). The CDR3 totals 16 residues. The V gene's germline CDR1 is LGHDT and CDR2 YNNKEL (reference sequence). Deletions cut 4 bases from V and 2 bases from J, with 14 bases between. The CDR3 nucleotides read TGTGCCAGCAGCCGATCTACAGGGTGGACTAATGAAAAACTGTTTTTT. As protein: CASSRSTGWTNEKLFF.

The chain recombines TRBV12-3 or TRBV12-4 with TRBJ2-1, with D perhaps TRBD1 or TRBD2 (5 bases each). CDR3 length: 12 amino acids. V was clipped by 6 bases and J by 6 bases, with 9 bases between them. CDR3 sequence reads: CASSPGTNEQFF. In DNA form, the CDR3 reads TGTGCCAGCAGCCCCGGGACCAATGAGCAGTTCTTC.

This clonotype was found many times. The J gene is TRBJ2-5, the V gene TRBV7-2; unclear D gene. This CDR3 spans 13 amino acids. The germline V gene encodes CDR1 SGHTA and CDR2 FQGNSA. With 3 bases removed from V and 5 bases from J, the gap between germline ends came to 10 bases. CDR3 sequence (DNA): TGTGCCAGCAGCTTTCCCTCGCGGGAGACCCAGTACTTC. Protein sequence: CASSFPSRETQYF.

This rearrangement joins TRBV3-1 to TRBJ1-2, with D uncertain. Deletions cut 4 bases from V and 10 bases from J, with 28 bases between. The germline V gene has CDR1 LGHDT and CDR2 YNNKEL (reference sequence). CDR3 size: 17 residues. Here the CDR3 DNA reads TGTGCCAGCAGCCGAGAGACATGGAGCCCACTTCTGACTGACTACACCTTC. This codes for CASSRETWSPLLTDYTF.

The chain recombines TRBV27 with TRBJ2-7; a possible D gene is TRBD2 (6 bases). Germline V gives CDR1 MNHEY, CDR2 SMNVEV (reference sequence). V lost 7 bases, J lost 7 bases, and 14 bases lay in between. The CDR3 totals 12 residues. The CDR3 region is CASNGRGKEQYF. DNA for the CDR3: TGTGCCAGCAATGGGCGGGGCAAAGAGCAGTACTTC.

The chain has TRBV29-1 and TRBJ2-5; 8 bases line up with TRBD1. With V trimmed by 8 bases and J by 3 bases, 8 bases remained unmatched. The CDR3 is 13 residues long. In germline, CDR1 is SQVTM, CDR2 ANQGSEA. CDR3 bases: TGCAGCACCGAGGACAGGGCAGAAGAGACCCAGTACTTC. Residues: CSTEDRAEETQYF.

This clonotype was counted many times. This chain connects TRBV18 to TRBJ2-1; D is unresolved. The CDR3 loop spans 13 amino acids. Germline CDR1 and CDR2: KGHSH and LQKENI. Between the trimmed V and J ends, which lost 0 bases and 8 bases, there was a span of 8 bases. CDR3 nucleotide sequence: TGTGCCAGCTCACCACCTAATGCCCATGAGCAGTTCTTC. It codes for CASSPPNAHEQFF.

The chain employs TRBV7-2 and TRBJ1-6; 9 positions match TRBD1. J lost 6 bases, V lost 4 bases, and 4 bases had no gene match. The germline CDR1 and CDR2 sequences are SGHTA and FQGNSA. The CDR3 length is 15 residues. The CDR3 is CASSSQQGANSPLHF. The CDR3 DNA is TGTGCCAGCAGCTCCCAACAGGGGGCTAATTCACCCCTCCACTTT.

CDR3 nucleotide sequence: TGTGCCACCAGCGGGGCGGGCTATGGCTACACCTTC. Amino acids: CATSGAGYGYTF. This chain links TRBV15 with TRBJ1-2, with D possibly being TRBD1 (5 bases). This CDR3 region has 12 residues. The V end lost 5 bases, the J end lost 4 bases, and 8 bases lay between the germline ends. Germline V gives CDR1 LNHNV, CDR2 YYDKDF (reference sequence).

The count of this clonotype is one. At one end, the junction sequence differs from germline, possibly due to a read error. This rearrangement joins TRBV5-1 to TRBJ2-7; 8 nucleotides align to TRBD2. This CDR3 contains 15 residues. Germline values: CDR1 SGHRS, CDR2 YFSETQ. The chain's CDR3 is CACSGGPGISYEQYF. As DNA, the CDR3 is TGCGCCTGCAGCGGGGGTCCAGGGATCTCCTACGAGCAGTACTTC.

In this sample, this clonotype turned up a few times. The chain recombines TRBV7-2 with TRBJ2-5, with a weak D call TRBD1 (6 bases). The V and J ends lost 0 bases and 5 bases respectively, with 13 bases between them. Germline CDR1 is SGHTA and CDR2 is FQGNSA. The CDR3 consists of 15 residues. CDR3 DNA: TGTGCCAGCAGCTTAGCAGGCAACAGGGTTGAGACCCAGTACTTC. It yields the protein CASSLAGNRVETQYF. The full variable domain, completed using reference TRBV7-2 and TRBJ2-5, is GAGVSQSPSNKVTEKGKDVELRCDPISGHTALYWYRQSLGQGLEFLIYFQGNSAPDKSGLPSDRFSAERTGGSVSTLTIQRTQQEDSAVYLCASSLAGNRVETQYFGPGTRLLVL.

CDR3 residues: CASSQESTLLAGGTYEQYF. In DNA, the CDR3 is TGCGCCAGCAGCCAAGAATCCACTCTTCTAGCAGGAGGAACCTACGAGCAGTACTTC. This chain uses TRBV4-1 with TRBJ2-7, with TRBD2 as a possible D gene (5 bases). V gave up 0 bases and J gave up 2 bases, with 23 bases separating them. This CDR3 region has 19 residues. CDR1 is MGHRA and CDR2 is YSYEKL in the germline V gene.

The V gene is TRBV27, the J gene TRBJ1-1; tentatively, D is TRBD1 (6 bases). Germline loops: CDR1 MNHEY, CDR2 SMNVEV (reference sequence). CDR3 size: 12 residues. Trimming removed 6 bases at V and 7 bases at J, with 12 bases between. The CDR3 protein is CASRRIGGEAFF. CDR3 DNA sequence: TGTGCCAGCAGGCGGATAGGGGGTGAAGCTTTCTTT.

V is TRBV20-1 and J is TRBJ2-7; tentative D call: TRBD1 (6 bases). Germline loops: CDR1 DFQATT, CDR2 SNEGSKA (reference sequence). Deletions cut 3 bases from V and 2 bases from J, with 17 bases between. The CDR3 consists of 15 residues. DNA for the CDR3: TGCAGTGCTAGTTTAGGGGGACGGCGTACCTACGAGCAGTACTTC. Protein: CSASLGGRRTYEQYF.